This T cell receptor (beta chain) originates from a study of identical twins. Each CDR3 protein is one row after TCRdb ran MiXCR on the 5' RACE reads. The repertoire includes a few hundred thousand distinct CDR3 sequences, roughly 9.5% of them detected once, and roughly 3% sits in the top ten. Findings and limits, study-wide: Beta clonotypes that were abundant in cord blood contained fewer insertions, a pattern absent from memory repertoires.

There are many counts of this clonotype. What it binds is not known. Germline V gene data show CDR1 as LGHDT and CDR2 as YNNKEL (reference sequence). The CDR3 spans 18 residues. The J segment lost 2 bases and the V segment lost 0 bases, leaving 10 bases of the junction unmatched. The same specimen was also included in a second study, on yellow fever vaccine responses in identical twins.

The sequenced sample consisted of PBMCs. This sequence was found in a woman aged 18-29 years in good health. The gene calls are TRBV3-1 and TRBJ2-3; TRBD2 matches 8 bases. CDR3 loop: CASSQDWGGGTYTDTQYF. CDR3 DNA: TGTGCCAGCAGCCAAGATTGGGGCGGGGGGACGTACACAGATACGCAGTATTTT.